Presented here are 25 T cell receptor beta chains from one specimen sequenced in a study of shared clonotypes between healthy human individuals. Method: immunoSEQ multiplex PCR; TCRdb's copy keeps in-frame clones and lacks some. Of roughly 1 million clones listed, 75% to 85% are singletons. Sequencing used memory CD4+ T cells from PBMCs. Subset denoted: CD45RA-negative fraction. These receptors all stem from a young man in good health. Some clones in this sample may be carry-over from other donors' samples.

On this clone itself: Other DNA sequences from this sample encode an identical CDR3 as well. V and J are TRBV7-9 and TRBJ1-2; a weak D match, TRBD1 (5 bases). With 1 base removed from V and 3 bases from J, the gap between germline ends came to 9 bases. CDR3 length: 14 amino acids. Germline V gene data show CDR1 as SEHNR and CDR2 as FQNEAQ (reference sequence). In DNA form, the CDR3 reads TGTGCCAGCAGCTTAGGGCAGGGCGACTATGGCTACACCTTC. It is translated as CASSLGQGDYGYTF.

The CDR3 is CASSLSHRGGGGYTF. The CDR3 coding sequence is TGTGCCAGCAGCCTCTCCCACCGAGGGGGCGGTGGCTACACCTTC. V gene TRBV28 combines with J gene TRBJ1-2; 7 positions agree with TRBD1. The CDR3 length is 15 residues. The V gene end was trimmed by 6 bases and the J gene end by 7 bases; junction bases not matched to a gene: 14. Germline V gives CDR1 MDHEN, CDR2 SYDVKM.

The genes are TRBV7-9 and TRBJ2-3; 9 nucleotides match TRBD2. V lost 7 bases to trimming and J lost 6 bases; unmatched junction nucleotides: 14. The CDR3 is made up of 16 amino acids. The V gene's germline CDR1 is SEHNR and CDR2 FQNEAQ (reference sequence). Here the CDR3 DNA reads TGTGCCAGCATCCAAGGTGGCGGGAGGGCCCCGGATACGCAGTATTTT. Its protein product is CASIQGGGRAPDTQYF.

The J gene is TRBJ1-5, the V gene TRBV10-3, with 9 bases fitting TRBD1. CDR3 length: 17 residues. Germline lookup yields CDR1 ENHRY and CDR2 SYGVKD. V dropped 10 bases and J dropped 2; count of bases not matched to a gene: 15. The CDR3 loop reads CATLKSRDREGNQPQHF. As DNA, the CDR3 is TGTGCCACCCTAAAATCCCGGGACAGGGAAGGCAATCAGCCCCAGCATTTT.

The rearrangement joins TRBV5-6 to TRBJ1-1; D is possibly TRBD1 (6 bases). Germline-derived CDR1 and CDR2 are SGHDT and YYEEEE. V lost 0 bases and J 8 bases, leaving 14 bases between the germline ends. This CDR3 is 14 amino acids long. CDR3 residues: CASSLERRDIEAFF. CDR3 in DNA: TGTGCCAGCAGCTTGGAGAGGAGGGACATAGAAGCTTTCTTT.

The V gene is TRBV7-9, the J gene TRBJ1-1; the match to TRBD1 covers 7 bases. The germline gives CDR1 SEHNR, CDR2 FQNEAQ (reference sequence). This CDR3 contains 14 residues. V dropped 6 bases and J dropped 0; count of bases not matched to a gene: 4. Here the CDR3 DNA reads TGTGCCAGCAGGGTTAGGGGGCTGAACACTGAAGCTTTCTTT. Translated, it gives CASRVRGLNTEAFF.

CDR3 nucleotide sequence: TGTGCCAGCAGCTTTTCTCTGGGAGAAAAACTGTTTTTT. Protein: CASSFSLGEKLFF. The chain carries TRBV11-2 and TRBJ1-4; D is unresolved. The CDR3 spans 13 residues. The V gene lost 3 bases and the J gene lost 8 bases, with 10 bases spanning the gap. Germline lookup yields CDR1 SGHAT and CDR2 FQNNGV.

The chain carries TRBV30 and TRBJ2-5; tentative D call: TRBD2 (6 bases). The CDR3 has 16 residues. Per the germline V gene, CDR1 is GTSNPN and CDR2 is SVGIG (reference sequence). Trimming removed 1 base at V and 3 bases at J, with 18 bases between. The CDR3 loop is CAWSAWVGGSEETQYF. CDR3 nucleotide sequence: TGTGCCTGGAGTGCCTGGGTGGGGGGATCCGAAGAGACCCAGTACTTC.

The genes are TRBV19 and TRBJ2-5; 7 nucleotides agree with TRBD2. This CDR3 is built from 15 residues. The ends lost 3 bases at V and 4 bases at J; junction bases unmatched: 8. The germline CDR1 and CDR2 sequences are LNHDA and SQIVND (reference sequence). The CDR3 bases are TGTGCCAGTAGTATGGGAGGGGATGTAGGAGAGACCCAGTACTTC. As protein: CASSMGGDVGETQYF.

This clone came up many times. The chain employs TRBV19 and TRBJ2-2; no reliable D call. The V end was cut by 5 bases, the J end by 0 bases, with 7 bases between. In germline, CDR1 is LNHDA, CDR2 SQIVND (reference sequence). CDR3 size: 14 residues. The CDR3 nucleotides are TGTGCCAGTAGTGAACGACCGAACACCGGGGAGCTGTTTTTT. Residues: CASSERPNTGELFF.

The genes are TRBV5-6 and TRBJ2-3, with 8 bases identical to TRBD1. Unmatched junction bases numbered 9, after V lost 3 bases and J lost 3 bases. Germline V gene sequence: CDR1 SGHDT, CDR2 YYEEEE. CDR3 size: 16 residues. CDR3: CASSSRGQGGTDTQYF. CDR3 nucleotides: TGTGCCAGCAGCTCCCGCGGACAGGGAGGAACAGATACGCAGTATTTT.

This clone was seen once. The chain uses TRBV6-6 and TRBJ1-1, with TRBD1 as a possible D gene (5 bases). CDR1 is MNHNY and CDR2 is SVGAGI in the germline V gene (reference sequence). Trimming took 6 bases from V and 3 from J, leaving 14 bases between them. The CDR3 contains 14 residues. The CDR3 sequence is CASSLGQSDTEAFF. Here the CDR3 DNA reads TGTGCCAGCAGCCTGGGGCAGTCGGACACTGAAGCTTTCTTT.

The chain uses TRBV5-1 and TRBJ2-7; TRBD2 matches at 11 bases. V dropped 4 bases and J dropped 9; count of bases not matched to a gene: 9. From germline, CDR1 is SGHRS and CDR2 YFSETQ. The CDR3 has 14 amino acids. The CDR3, as DNA: TGCGCCAGCAGCCTAGGACTAGCGGGTGGTACGCAGTACTTC. This gives the protein CASSLGLAGGTQYF.

This clone has ten or more counts. The genes are TRBV4-2 and TRBJ2-7; D uncertain. This CDR3 region has 15 residues. V lost 4 bases, J lost 2 bases, and 15 bases lay in between. Germline assignment: CDR1 LGHNA and CDR2 YNFKEQ. CDR3 in amino acids: CASSPLAGAPYEQYF. CDR3 bases: TGTGCCAGCAGCCCATTAGCCGGAGCACCCTACGAGCAGTACTTC.

The table lists this clone with many counts. This chain uses TRBV20-1 with TRBJ1-2, with no clear D. Trimming removed 6 bases at V and 1 base at J, with 6 bases between. From germline, CDR1 is DFQATT and CDR2 SNEGSKA (reference sequence). The CDR3 runs to 11 residues. CDR3 nucleotide sequence: TGCAGTGCATACCTTAACTATGGCTACACCTTC. Translated, it gives CSAYLNYGYTF.

The V gene is TRBV7-6, the J gene TRBJ1-3; D gene ambiguous. The CDR3 length is 13 residues. V lost 1 base to trimming and J lost 4 bases, with 5 bases between them. In germline, CDR1 is SGHVS, CDR2 FNYEAQ. The CDR3 spells CASSLDPGNTIYF. CDR3 sequence (DNA): TGTGCCAGCAGCTTAGATCCGGGAAACACCATATATTTT.

The rearrangement joins TRBV15 to TRBJ1-5; perhaps TRBD1 as D (6 bases). The CDR3 runs 15 residues. Trimming left V 0 bases short and J 5 bases short, with 11 bases between. The V gene's germline CDR1 is LNHNV and CDR2 YYDKDF (reference sequence). DNA for the CDR3: TGTGCCACCAGCAGAGATCAGGGGCCTTATCAGCCCCAGCATTTT. Amino acid sequence: CATSRDQGPYQPQHF.

This chain uses TRBV4-1 with TRBJ1-4, with TRBD1 matching 7 bases. The CDR3 consists of 13 residues. Trimming removed 5 bases from V and 8 bases from J; junction bases left unmatched: 5. Germline loops: CDR1 MGHRA, CDR2 YSYEKL. The CDR3 DNA sequence: TGCGCCAGCAGCTGGGACAGAGGGGAAAAACTGTTTTTT. As protein: CASSWDRGEKLFF.

V usage is TRBV4-1 and J usage is TRBJ2-7; 11 bases fit TRBD2. Per the germline V gene, CDR1 is MGHRA and CDR2 is YSYEKL. V lost 3 bases to trimming and J lost 2 bases; unmatched junction nucleotides: 18. There are 20 residues in the CDR3. DNA for the CDR3: TGCGCCAGCAGCCAGGCCTCCGGGACTAGCGGTATATTAAACGCCTACGAGCAGTACTTC. Its translation: CASSQASGTSGILNAYEQYF.

The V gene is TRBV6-5, the J gene TRBJ2-7; D is perhaps TRBD2 (7 bases). The CDR3 length is 15 residues. Trimming shortened V by 6 bases and J by 3 bases, and 18 bases separated the two germline ends. In germline, CDR1 is MNHEY, CDR2 SVGAGI. CDR3 bases: TGTGCCAGCAGCCCCAAGGGGGGGGCGAACTACGAGCAGTACTTC. It codes for CASSPKGGANYEQYF.

The genes are TRBV4-1 and TRBJ2-2; 10 nucleotides match TRBD2. The length of the CDR3 is 20 residues. Germline assignment: CDR1 MGHRA and CDR2 YSYEKL. J was trimmed by 5 bases and V by 2 bases; bases with no gene match: 17. The CDR3 is CASSQKPRGSGGFGTGELFF. In DNA form, the CDR3 reads TGCGCCAGCAGCCAAAAGCCCCGGGGTAGCGGGGGGTTCGGGACCGGGGAGCTGTTTTTT.

This clone was found a few times. V is TRBV2 and J is TRBJ1-5; 8 bases align to TRBD1. Germline trimming cut 4 bases from V and 7 bases from J; bases unmatched to any gene: 9. The CDR3 consists of 15 residues. Germline V CDR1 and CDR2: SNHLY, FYNNEI. The DNA of the CDR3 is TGTGCCAGCAGTGTGGGGCAGGGGGCTTGGCAGCCCCAGCATTTT. Its protein is CASSVGQGAWQPQHF.

The chain is built from TRBV2 and TRBJ2-1; 10 nucleotides agree with TRBD2. J gave up 5 bases and V 7 bases, and 2 bases lay outside the gene matches. The CDR3 has 13 residues. Germline V gene sequence: CDR1 SNHLY, CDR2 FYNNEI. For the CDR3, the DNA is TGTGCCAGCATAGCGGGAGGAAACAATGAGCAGTTCTTC. This gives the protein CASIAGGNNEQFF. Drawing the rest from reference TRBV2 and TRBJ2-1, the complete variable domain is EPEVTQTPSHQVTQMGQEVILRCVPISNHLYFYWYRQILGQKVEFLVSFYNNEISEKSEIFDDQFSVERPDGSNFTLKIRSTKLEDSAMYFCASIAGGNNEQFFGPGTRLTVL.

This chain joins TRBV10-3 and TRBJ2-1; D is perhaps TRBD2 (5 bases). The CDR3 has 20 amino acids. V was pared by 4 bases and J by 0 bases, with 25 bases between. The germline V gene encodes CDR1 ENHRY and CDR2 SYGVKD. The CDR3 DNA reads TGTGCCATCAGTGGAGGGCGCACTAGTGCCGTGGGAATCTCCTACAATGAGCAGTTCTTC. Amino acid sequence: CAISGGRTSAVGISYNEQFF.

This clone was recorded at least ten times. The chain links TRBV10-3 to TRBJ1-2; 8 bases map to TRBD1. Germline V gene data show CDR1 as ENHRY and CDR2 as SYGVKD. The CDR3 extends over 13 amino acids. Trimming took 11 bases from V and 8 from J; bases not matched to a gene: 13. CDR3 residues: CAAGQADNMGYTF. For the CDR3, the DNA is TGTGCCGCGGGACAGGCCGATAACATGGGCTACACCTTC.